The table lists the clone carrying this T cell receptor (beta chain) with many counts. Germline CDR1 reads GTSNPN; CDR2 reads SVGIG (reference sequence). Trimming cost V 0 bases and J 7 bases, with 16 bases left between them. This CDR3 is built from 14 residues. The source of the sample is a study of T cells in Graves' hyperthyroidism and ophthalmopathy. TCR beta CDR3 regions were amplified from RNA transcripts. Researchers ran a first-round RT-PCR on the TCR CDR3 using the HTBI primer set. TCRdb recomputed calls from the multiplex PCR reads with MiXCR, one row per CDR3 protein. The profile shows 360,000 or so distinct CDR3 sequences, about a fifth of them singletons.

This receptor was identified in a woman aged 18-29 years with Graves' hyperthyroidism. The source material was blood. The chain couples TRBV30 to TRBJ2-7; TRBD2 is a possible D gene (5 bases). CDR3 bases: TGTGCCTGGAGTGTTAAGGCCTCCTCGGGGGAGCAGTACTTC. Translated, it gives CAWSVKASSGEQYF.